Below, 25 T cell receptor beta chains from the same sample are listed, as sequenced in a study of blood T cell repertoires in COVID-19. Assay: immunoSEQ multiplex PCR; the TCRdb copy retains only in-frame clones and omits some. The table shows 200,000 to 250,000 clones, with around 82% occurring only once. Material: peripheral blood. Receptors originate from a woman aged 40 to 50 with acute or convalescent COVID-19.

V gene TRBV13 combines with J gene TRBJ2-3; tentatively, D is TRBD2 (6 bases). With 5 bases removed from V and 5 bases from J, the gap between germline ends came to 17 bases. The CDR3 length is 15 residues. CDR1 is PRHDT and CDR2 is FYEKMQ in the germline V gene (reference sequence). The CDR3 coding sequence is TGTGCCAGCAGCGCCTACGGGACTGCGATAGATACGCAGTATTTT. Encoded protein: CASSAYGTAIDTQYF.

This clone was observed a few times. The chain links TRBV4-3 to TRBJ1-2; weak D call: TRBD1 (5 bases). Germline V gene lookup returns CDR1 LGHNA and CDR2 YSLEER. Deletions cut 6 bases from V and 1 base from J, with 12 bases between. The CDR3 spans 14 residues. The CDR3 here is CASSQTAYNYGYTF. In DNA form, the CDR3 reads TGCGCCAGCAGTCAGACAGCTTATAACTATGGCTACACCTTC.

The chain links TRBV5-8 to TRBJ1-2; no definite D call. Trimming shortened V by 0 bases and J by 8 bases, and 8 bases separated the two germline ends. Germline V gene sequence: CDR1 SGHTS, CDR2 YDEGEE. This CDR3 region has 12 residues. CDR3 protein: CASSLEVGGYTF. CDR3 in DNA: TGTGCCAGCAGCTTGGAGGTGGGCGGCTACACCTTC. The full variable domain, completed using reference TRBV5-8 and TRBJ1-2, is EAGVTQSPTHLIKTRGQQATLRCSPISGHTSVYWYQQALGLGLQFLLWYDEGEERNRGNFPPRFSGRQFPNYSSELNVNALELEDSALYLCASSLEVGGYTFGSGTRLTVV.

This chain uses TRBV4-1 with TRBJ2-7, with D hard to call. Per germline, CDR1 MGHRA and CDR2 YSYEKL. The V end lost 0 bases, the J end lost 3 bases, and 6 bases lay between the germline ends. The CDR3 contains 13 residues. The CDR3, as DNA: TGCGCCAGCAGCCAAGAAAACAACTACGAGCAGTACTTC. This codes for CASSQENNYEQYF.

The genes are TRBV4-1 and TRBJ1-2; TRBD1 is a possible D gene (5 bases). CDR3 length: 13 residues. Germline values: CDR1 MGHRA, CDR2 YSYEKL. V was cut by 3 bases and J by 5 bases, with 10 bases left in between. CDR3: CASSHQEGYGYTF. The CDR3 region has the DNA TGCGCCAGCAGCCACCAGGAGGGGTATGGCTACACCTTC.

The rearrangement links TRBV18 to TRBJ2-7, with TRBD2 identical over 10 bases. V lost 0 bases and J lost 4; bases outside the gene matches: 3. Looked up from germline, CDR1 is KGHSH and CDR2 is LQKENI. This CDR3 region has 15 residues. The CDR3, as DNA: TGTGCCAGCTCACCACCGGGACTAGCGCAATACGAGCAGTACTTC. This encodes CASSPPGLAQYEQYF.

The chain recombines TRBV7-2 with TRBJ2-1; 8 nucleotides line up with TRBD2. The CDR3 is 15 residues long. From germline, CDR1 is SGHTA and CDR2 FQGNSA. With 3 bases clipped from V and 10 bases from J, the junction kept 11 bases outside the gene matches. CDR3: CASSLVAGGQDEQFF. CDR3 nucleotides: TGTGCCAGCAGCTTGGTTGCGGGAGGCCAGGACGAGCAGTTCTTC.

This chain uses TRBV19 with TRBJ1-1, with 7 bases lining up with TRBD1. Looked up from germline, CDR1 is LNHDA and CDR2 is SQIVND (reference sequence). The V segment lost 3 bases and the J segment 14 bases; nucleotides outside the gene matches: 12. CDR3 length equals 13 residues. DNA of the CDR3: TGTGCCAGTAGTATCGGCAGGGGGGCGGCGGCGTTCTTT. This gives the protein CASSIGRGAAAFF. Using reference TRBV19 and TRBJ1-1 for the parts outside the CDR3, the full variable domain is DGGITQSPKYLFRKEGQNVTLSCEQNLNHDAMYWYRQDPGQGLRLIYYSQIVNDFQKGDIAEGYSVSREKKESFPLTVTSAQKNPTAFYLCASSIGRGAAAFFGQGTRLTVV.

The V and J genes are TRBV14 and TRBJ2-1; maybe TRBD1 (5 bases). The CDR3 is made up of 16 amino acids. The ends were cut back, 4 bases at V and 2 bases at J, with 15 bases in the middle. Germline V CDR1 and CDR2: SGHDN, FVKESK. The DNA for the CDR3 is TGTGCCAGCAGCCGCTACTCAGGGCCCCCCTACAATGAGCAGTTCTTC. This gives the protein CASSRYSGPPYNEQFF.

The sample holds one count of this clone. CDR3 in DNA: TGCGCCAGCAGCTTGGACCCCCGCGGACAGGGGGGGGTAATTTATGAAAAACTGTTTTTT. Residues: CASSLDPRGQGGVIYEKLFF. The chain employs TRBV5-1 and TRBJ1-4; 10 bases fit TRBD1. The germline V gene encodes CDR1 SGHRS and CDR2 YFSETQ. Losses at the gene ends were 0 bases for V and 6 bases for J; bases not matched to a gene: 17. The CDR3 runs to 20 residues.

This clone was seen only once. Written as DNA, the CDR3 is TGTGCCAGCAGCCGAAGGGGAGGGCTCGAGCAGTACTTC. Amino acid sequence: CASSRRGGLEQYF. This sequence joins TRBV7-2 and TRBJ2-7; 7 bases match TRBD2. In germline, CDR1 is SGHTA, CDR2 FQGNSA. V gave up 5 bases and J gave up 6 bases; unmatched junction bases: 7. This CDR3 has 13 amino acids.

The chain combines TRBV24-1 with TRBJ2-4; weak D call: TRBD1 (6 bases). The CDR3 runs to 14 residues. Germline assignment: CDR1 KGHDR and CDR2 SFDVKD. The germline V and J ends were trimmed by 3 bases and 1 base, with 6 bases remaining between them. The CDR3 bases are TGTGCCACCAGTGATACAGGGGCCAAAAACATTCAGTACTTC. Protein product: CATSDTGAKNIQYF.

This chain's CDR3 is CASSSHPGTDTQYF. In DNA, the CDR3 is TGCGCCAGCAGTTCACACCCGGGGACAGATACGCAGTATTTT. V and J are TRBV10-2 and TRBJ2-3; D is possibly TRBD2 (5 bases). The V gene lost 5 bases and the J gene lost 3 bases, with 12 bases spanning the gap. The CDR3 is 14 amino acids. Germline V CDR1 and CDR2: WSHSY, SAAADI.

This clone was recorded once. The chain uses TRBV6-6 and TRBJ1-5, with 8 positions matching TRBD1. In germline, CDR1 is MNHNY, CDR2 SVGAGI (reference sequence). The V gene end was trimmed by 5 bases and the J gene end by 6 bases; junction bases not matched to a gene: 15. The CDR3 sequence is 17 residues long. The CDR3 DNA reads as TGTGCCAGCAGTCCCTTCCCTATCGACAGGGGAAGTCAGCCCCAGCATTTT. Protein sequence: CASSPFPIDRGSQPQHF.

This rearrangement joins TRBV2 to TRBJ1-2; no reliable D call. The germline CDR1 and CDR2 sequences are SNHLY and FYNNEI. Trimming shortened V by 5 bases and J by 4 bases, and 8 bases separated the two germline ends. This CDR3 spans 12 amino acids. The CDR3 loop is CASSQDFYGYTF. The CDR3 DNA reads TGTGCCAGCAGTCAGGACTTCTATGGCTACACCTTC.

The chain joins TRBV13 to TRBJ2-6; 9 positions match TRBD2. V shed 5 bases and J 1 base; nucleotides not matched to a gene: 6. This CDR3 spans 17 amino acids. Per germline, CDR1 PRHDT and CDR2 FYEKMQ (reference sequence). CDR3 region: CASSPRLAGSGANVLTF. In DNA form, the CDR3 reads TGTGCCAGCAGCCCAAGGCTAGCGGGATCTGGGGCCAACGTCCTGACTTTC.

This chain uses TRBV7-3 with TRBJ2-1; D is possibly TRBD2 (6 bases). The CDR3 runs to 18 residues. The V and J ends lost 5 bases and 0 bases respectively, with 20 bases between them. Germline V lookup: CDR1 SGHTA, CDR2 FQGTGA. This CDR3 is CASSEKGGGVSSYNEQFF. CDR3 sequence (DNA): TGTGCCAGCAGCGAAAAAGGAGGCGGGGTTAGCTCCTACAATGAGCAGTTCTTC.

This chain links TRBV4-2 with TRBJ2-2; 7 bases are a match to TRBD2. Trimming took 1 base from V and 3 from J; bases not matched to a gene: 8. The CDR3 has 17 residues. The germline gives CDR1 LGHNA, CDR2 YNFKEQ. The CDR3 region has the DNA TGTGCCAGCAGCCAAGTTGGCGCGGGAGATGACACCGGGGAGCTGTTTTTT. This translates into CASSQVGAGDDTGELFF.

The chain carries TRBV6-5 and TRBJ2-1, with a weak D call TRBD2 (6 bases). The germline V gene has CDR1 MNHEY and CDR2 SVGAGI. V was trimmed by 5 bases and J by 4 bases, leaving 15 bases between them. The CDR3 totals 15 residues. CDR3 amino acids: CASSPEGRNYNEQFF. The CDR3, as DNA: TGTGCCAGCAGTCCGGAGGGACGGAATTACAATGAGCAGTTCTTC.

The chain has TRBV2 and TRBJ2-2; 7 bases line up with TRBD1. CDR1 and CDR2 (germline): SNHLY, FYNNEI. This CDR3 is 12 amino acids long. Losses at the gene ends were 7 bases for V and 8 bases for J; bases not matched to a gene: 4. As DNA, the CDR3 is TGTGCCAGCATCCTGGGACAGGGGGAGCTGTTTTTT. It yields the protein CASILGQGELFF.

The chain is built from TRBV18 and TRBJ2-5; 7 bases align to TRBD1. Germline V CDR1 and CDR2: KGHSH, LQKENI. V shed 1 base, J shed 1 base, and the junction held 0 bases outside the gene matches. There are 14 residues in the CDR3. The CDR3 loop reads CASSPHRGQETQYF. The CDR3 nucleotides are TGTGCCAGCTCACCACACAGGGGCCAAGAGACCCAGTACTTC.

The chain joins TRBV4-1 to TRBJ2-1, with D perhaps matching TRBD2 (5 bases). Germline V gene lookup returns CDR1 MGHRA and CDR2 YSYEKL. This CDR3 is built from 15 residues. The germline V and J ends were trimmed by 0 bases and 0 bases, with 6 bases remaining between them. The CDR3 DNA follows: TGCGCCAGCAGCCAAGAGCGGGCCTCCTACAATGAGCAGTTCTTC. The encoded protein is CASSQERASYNEQFF.

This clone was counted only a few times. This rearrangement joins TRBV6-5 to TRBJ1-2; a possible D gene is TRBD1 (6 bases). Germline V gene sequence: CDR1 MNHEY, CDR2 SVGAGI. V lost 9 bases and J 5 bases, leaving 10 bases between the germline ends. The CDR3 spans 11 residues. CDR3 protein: CASYRDYGYTF. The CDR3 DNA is TGTGCCAGTTACAGGGATTATGGCTACACCTTC.

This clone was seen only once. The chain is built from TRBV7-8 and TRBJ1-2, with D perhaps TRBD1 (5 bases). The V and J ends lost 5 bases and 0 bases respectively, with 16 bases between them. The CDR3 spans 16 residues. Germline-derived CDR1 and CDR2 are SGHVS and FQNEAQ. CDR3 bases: TGTGCCAGCAGCGCAAATCGGGGGACCTCTAACTATGGCTACACCTTC. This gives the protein CASSANRGTSNYGYTF. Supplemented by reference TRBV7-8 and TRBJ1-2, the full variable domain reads GAGVSQSPRYKVAKRGQDVALRCDPISGHVSLFWYQQALGQGPEFLTYFQNEAQLDKSGLPSDRFFAERPEGSVSTLKIQRTQQEDSAVYLCASSANRGTSNYGYTFGSGTRLTVV.

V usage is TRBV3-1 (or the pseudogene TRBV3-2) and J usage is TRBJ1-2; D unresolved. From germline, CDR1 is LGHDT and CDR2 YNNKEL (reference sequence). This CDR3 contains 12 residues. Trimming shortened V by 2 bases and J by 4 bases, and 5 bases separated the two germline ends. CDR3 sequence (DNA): TGTGCCAGCAGCCAAAGCGTCTATGGCTACACCTTC. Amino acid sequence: CASSQSVYGYTF.